Listed here are 4 T cell receptor beta chains from one sample, sequenced in a study of blood T cell repertoires in COVID-19 (dated by TCRdb to the early 2020s). The library was obtained by the immunoSEQ multiplex PCR assay. TCRdb took over this immuneACCESS table, retaining in-frame rearrangements with V and J assigned. Such tables are incomplete; in checked studies, under half of the missing clones stem from an unresolved V gene, and the remainder is unexplained. This sample is represented by 90,000 to 120,000 clones; about 90% of them were singletons. Together, the top ten hold 4% to 6% of the sample. The sequenced sample was peripheral blood. These TCRs come from a man aged 35 to 55 with active or convalescent COVID-19.

This clone has just one count. This chain joins TRBV7-2 and TRBJ2-1, with 16 bases identical to TRBD2. This CDR3 region has 15 residues. With V trimmed by 8 bases and J by 13 bases, 11 bases remained unmatched. CDR1 and CDR2 from the germline V gene are SGHTA and FQGNSA. The CDR3 is CASGKKGLAGGGQFF. In DNA, the CDR3 is TGTGCCAGCGGGAAAAAGGGACTAGCGGGAGGGGGACAGTTCTTC.

The gene calls are TRBV7-9 and TRBJ1-2; 7 bases line up with TRBD1. Germline V CDR1 and CDR2: SEHNR, FQNEAQ (reference sequence). This CDR3 region has 12 residues. J was trimmed by 7 bases and V by 5 bases; bases with no gene match: 4. The CDR3 loop is CASSVTGAGYTF. Here the CDR3 DNA reads TGTGCCAGCAGCGTAACAGGGGCTGGCTACACCTTC.

The chain employs TRBV5-6 and TRBJ1-2; D remains unclear. The germline V gene encodes CDR1 SGHDT and CDR2 YYEEEE. The germline V and J ends were trimmed by 1 base and 4 bases, with 11 bases remaining between them. This CDR3 region has 14 residues. The CDR3 nucleotides are TGTGCCAGCAGCTTGTCCAGAATGATCTATGGCTACACCTTC. Its protein is CASSLSRMIYGYTF. The whole variable domain, filled in from reference TRBV5-6 and TRBJ1-2, reads DAGVTQSPTHLIKTRGQQVTLRCSPKSGHDTVSWYQQALGQGPQFIFQYYEEEERQRGNFPDRFSGHQFPNYSSELNVNALLLGDSALYLCASSLSRMIYGYTFGSGTRLTVV.

This chain connects TRBV5-6 to TRBJ2-7, with D unresolved. CDR3 size: 12 residues. CDR1 is SGHDT and CDR2 is YYEEEE in the germline V gene. V lost 3 bases, J lost 2 bases, and 6 bases lay in between. The CDR3 bases are TGTGCCAGCAGCTCGTTAACCTACGAGCAGTACTTC. It specifies CASSSLTYEQYF.